A selection of T cell receptor beta chains follows, all from one sample in a study of blood T cell repertoires in COVID-19. TCRdb keeps only in-frame clones here, not all; method: immunoSEQ multiplex PCR. The sample yields about 220,000 clones, roughly 83% seen once. Sequencing was done on a sample of PBMCs or T cells enriched from blood (not recorded which). These receptors originate from a woman aged 40 to 50 with acute COVID-19. Each CDR3 is given with its conserved first and last residue. Fields, in order: V gene, J gene, clone size, CDR3 protein. Clone size, where shown, is once, few, many, or a class for clones that have expanded.

v_gene: TRBV6-1
j_gene: TRBJ1-2
abundance: NA
CDR3aa: CASSEVPRGNYGYTF

v_gene: TRBV18
j_gene: TRBJ1-2
abundance: NA
CDR3aa: CASSPPDRNYGYTF

v_gene: TRBV7-2
j_gene: TRBJ1-2
abundance: NA
CDR3aa: CASSPGTGGYTF

v_gene: TRBV6-1
j_gene: TRBJ2-1
abundance: once
CDR3aa: CASSEAGTSSTGVF

v_gene: TRBV9
j_gene: TRBJ2-2
abundance: NA
CDR3aa: CASSRRSTGATGELFF

v_gene: TRBV2
j_gene: TRBJ1-4
abundance: NA
CDR3aa: CASLREGKGEKLFF

v_gene: TRBV29-1
j_gene: TRBJ1-3
abundance: NA
CDR3aa: CSGASGNTIYF

v_gene: TRBV3-1/TRBV3-2
j_gene: TRBJ1-2
abundance: NA
CDR3aa: CASSPDGGGNGYTF

v_gene: TRBV5-1
j_gene: TRBJ1-2
abundance: NA
CDR3aa: CASSFQTSSDGYTF

v_gene: TRBV5-8
j_gene: TRBJ1-2
abundance: NA
CDR3aa: CASSLTQGVNGGYTF

v_gene: TRBV24-1
j_gene: TRBJ1-2
abundance: NA
CDR3aa: CATSDPYASNYGYTF

v_gene: TRBV9
j_gene: TRBJ2-1
abundance: NA
CDR3aa: CASSGRGTGDNEQFF

v_gene: TRBV5-1
j_gene: TRBJ1-4
abundance: NA
CDR3aa: CASSPRDGGINEKLFF

v_gene: TRBV11-1
j_gene: TRBJ2-2
abundance: NA
CDR3aa: CASSRVSGSGTGELFF

v_gene: TRBV9
j_gene: TRBJ2-3
abundance: NA
CDR3aa: CASSGKREGGADTQYF

v_gene: TRBV9
j_gene: TRBJ1-4
abundance: NA
CDR3aa: CASSAKTALNEKLFF

v_gene: TRBV9
j_gene: TRBJ1-3
abundance: NA
CDR3aa: CASSVQQGAYGNTIYF

v_gene: TRBV12-3/TRBV12-4
j_gene: TRBJ2-4
abundance: NA
CDR3aa: CASSFSWSGIQYF

v_gene: TRBV6-1
j_gene: TRBJ1-5
abundance: NA
CDR3aa: CASSESEYSNQPQHF

v_gene: TRBV29-1
j_gene: TRBJ1-2
abundance: NA
CDR3aa: CSVSDPHTGGGNYGYTF

v_gene: TRBV2
j_gene: TRBJ1-6
abundance: NA
CDR3aa: CASSLRDRGNSPLHF

v_gene: TRBV7-2
j_gene: TRBJ2-2
abundance: once
CDR3aa: CASESTGTGELFF

v_gene: TRBV30
j_gene: TRBJ2-3
abundance: NA
CDR3aa: CAWSVASGVAQYF

v_gene: TRBV15
j_gene: TRBJ2-4
abundance: NA
CDR3aa: CATSRDQVAKNIQYF

v_gene: TRBV4-3
j_gene: TRBJ1-5
abundance: NA
CDR3aa: CASSQGQGEQPQHF

v_gene: TRBV14
j_gene: TRBJ2-1
abundance: NA
CDR3aa: CASRRTGNPGEQFF

v_gene: TRBV10-1
j_gene: TRBJ2-3
abundance: NA
CDR3aa: CASSEAGTAYTQYF

v_gene: TRBV13
j_gene: TRBJ1-1
abundance: NA
CDR3aa: CASSIWGGSAEAFF

v_gene: TRBV28
j_gene: TRBJ1-3
abundance: few
CDR3aa: CASSSDRFSSGNTIYF

v_gene: TRBV10-3
j_gene: TRBJ2-1
abundance: NA
CDR3aa: CAIRSQGAQEQFF